These T cell receptor beta chains were read from a single sample in a study of shared clonotypes between healthy human individuals. The method was immunoSEQ multiplex PCR; TCRdb's version includes in-frame clones alone and lacks a portion of them. The table lists roughly 1,000,000 clones, around 78% of them singletons. The specimen was memory CD4+ T cells from PBMCs. The receptors derive from a man aged 18 to 30 in good health. Some clones in this sample may be carry-over from other donors' samples. CDR3s include the opening cysteine and the closing phenylalanine or tryptophan. D genes are given only for firm matches. Expanded clones get a size class; other rows say once, few or many, or leave the size out.

clone_size	v_call	d_call	j_call	cdr3_nt	cdr3_aa
few	TRBV11-2	-	TRBJ1-1	TGTGCCAGCAGCCTTGCCACTGAAGCTTTCTTT	CASSLATEAFF
-	TRBV5-4	TRBD1	TRBJ1-5	TGTGCCAGCAGCCCGGACAGGGGTAGGAATCAGCCCCAGCATTTT	CASSPDRGRNQPQHF
-	TRBV6-5	-	TRBJ1-4	TGTGCCAGCAGCCCACTTGGGGCGGAAAAACTGTTTTTT	CASSPLGAEKLFF
once	TRBV27	-	TRBJ2-3	TGTGCCAGCAGTTTAGACCCCCGCTTGGCGCAGTATTTT	CASSLDPRLAQYF
-	TRBV27	-	TRBJ2-7	TGTGCCAGCAGTTTGGACGGTCTCTACGAGCAGTACTTC	CASSLDGLYEQYF
-	TRBV13	TRBD2	TRBJ2-1	TGTGCCAGCAGCCACCGGCCCCACGGCCTAGCGGGAGCCCTAGTAGGGAGCTCCTACAATGAGCAGTTCTTC	CASSHRPHGLAGALVGSSYNEQFF
-	TRBV30	-	TRBJ1-2	TGTGCCTGGATCGGGAGGATTAACTATGGCTACACCTTC	CAWIGRINYGYTF
-	TRBV7-2	-	TRBJ2-2	TGTGCCAGCAGCCCGGGGTACACCACCGGGGAGCTGTTTTTT	CASSPGYTTGELFF
-	TRBV15	-	TRBJ2-2	TGTGCCACCAGCTCGAGAAAGGGGTCCGGGGAGCTGTTTTTT	CATSSRKGSGELFF
few	TRBV28	TRBD1	TRBJ2-7	TGTGCCAGCAGTTTATTAGGGACAGGGCCCTACGAGCAGTACTTC	CASSLLGTGPYEQYF
few	TRBV6-6	-	TRBJ2-7	TGTGCCAGCAGTTACGGGTCCCTAAATTCCTACGAGCAGTACTTC	CASSYGSLNSYEQYF
-	TRBV6-1	-	TRBJ1-1	TGTGCCAGCAGAGAGGTTGGGGCTTTCTTT	CASREVGAFF
once	TRBV30	-	TRBJ2-7	TGTGCCTGGAGCCTAGGGACGGACCCCTCCCGAGGGACCTTC	CAWSLGTDPSRGTF
-	TRBV7-2	-	TRBJ2-4	TGTGCCAGCAGCTTAGGCGATTGGGACCCAGAGAACATTCAGTACTTC	CASSLGDWDPENIQYF
few	TRBV7-2	-	TRBJ2-2	TGTGCCAGCAGCTTGGCTTTCGGGGAGCTGTTTTTT	CASSLAFGELFF
-	TRBV14	-	TRBJ2-5	TGTGCCAGCAGCCAGTTCGACAGGCGAGAGACCCAGTACTTC	CASSQFDRRETQYF
-	TRBV7-9	-	TRBJ2-5	TGTGCCAGCAGCTCCCCGTCGCGGGGCCAAGAGACCCAGTACTTC	CASSSPSRGQETQYF
-	TRBV6-1	-	TRBJ2-7	TGTGCCAGCAGTGAACGACGGAGTTACGAGCAGTACTTC	CASSERRSYEQYF
many	TRBV28	-	TRBJ1-1	TGTGCCAGCAGTTTCCGGACGATGAACACTGAAGCTTTCTTT	CASSFRTMNTEAFF
-	TRBV11-3	-	TRBJ2-5	TGTGCCAGCAGCTTAGTGACGGCTCGAGAGACCCAGTACTTC	CASSLVTARETQYF
many	TRBV5-1	-	TRBJ2-7	TGCGCCAGCAGCTTGTTTGGCTACGAGCAGTACTTC	CASSLFGYEQYF
many	TRBV27	TRBD2	TRBJ2-5	TGTGCCAGCAGTTCCTTGGGGGAGGGGCAAGAGACCCAGTACTTC	CASSSLGEGQETQYF
-	TRBV6-6	TRBD1	TRBJ1-2	TGTGCCAGCAGTCCGGGACAGCTCTATGGCTACACCTTC	CASSPGQLYGYTF
-	TRBV5-8	TRBD2	TRBJ2-7	TGTGCCAGCAAGCTATATCCCGGGACTAGGGGACCCGAGCAGTACTTC	CASKLYPGTRGPEQYF
once	TRBV7-2	TRBD2	TRBJ2-7	TGTGCCAGCAGCTTAAAGGTGGTGATGGCGGGAGGGCCATCCTACGAGCAGTACTTC	CASSLKVVMAGGPSYEQYF
-	TRBV23-1	TRBD1	TRBJ2-7	TGCGCCAGCACCCCCCGGGGAACAGGGGTATACGAGCAGTACTTC	CASTPRGTGVYEQYF
-	TRBV7-2	-	TRBJ2-5	TGTGCCAGCGGCTTAGGCAGGGCCGGGGAGACCCAGTACTTC	CASGLGRAGETQYF
-	TRBV7-9	-	TRBJ2-7	TGTGCCAGCAGCTTAGCCGGGGCGGACTACGGGTACGAGCAGTACTTC	CASSLAGADYGYEQYF
-	TRBV5-1	-	TRBJ2-5	TGCGCCAGCAGCCACTGGGAGACCCAGTACTTC	CASSHWETQYF
-	TRBV7-2	TRBD1	TRBJ1-2	TGTGCCAGCAGCAAGGACAGGGGGCTAAATGGCTACACCTTC	CASSKDRGLNGYTF
-	TRBV28	-	TRBJ2-7	TGTGCCAGCAGTTTACATTCCAGCTCCTACGAGCAGTACTTC	CASSLHSSSYEQYF
-	TRBV5-1	-	TRBJ1-3	TGCGCCAGCAGCTTGGATCCCAGGTCGATCTCTGGAAACACCATATATTTT	CASSLDPRSISGNTIYF
-	TRBV11-2	-	TRBJ1-2	TGTGCCAGCAGCCTTCCAGGGGAAGTCTATGGCTACACCTTC	CASSLPGEVYGYTF
few	TRBV2	TRBD1	TRBJ1-5	TGTGCCAGCAGTTTGACAGGGGGCAATCAGCCCCAGCATTTT	CASSLTGGNQPQHF
-	TRBV4-3	-	TRBJ2-3	TGCGCCAGCAGCCAAGATGAGGGTTTCGCAGATACGCAGTATTTT	CASSQDEGFADTQYF
-	TRBV19	TRBD1	TRBJ2-3	TGTGCCAGTAGTATAGGTTTAGGGGGCTCGGTCGCAGATACGCAGTATTTT	CASSIGLGGSVADTQYF
-	TRBV11-3	TRBD1	TRBJ2-7	TGTGCCAGCAGCCGACAGGGCATGGGCTACGAGCAGTACTTC	CASSRQGMGYEQYF
-	TRBV18	-	TRBJ1-3	TGTGCCAGCTCAATCTCTCAATTATCTGGAAACACCATATATTTT	CASSISQLSGNTIYF
-	TRBV2	TRBD2	TRBJ2-1	TGTGCCAGCAGCTACCCGGGACTAGCGGGATTCGATGAGCAGTTCTTC	CASSYPGLAGFDEQFF
-	TRBV5-6	-	TRBJ2-7	TGTGCCAGCAGCCGTCCGGGGGCGGGAGTCTCCTACGAGCAGTACTTC	CASSRPGAGVSYEQYF
-	TRBV19	TRBD2	TRBJ2-3	TGTGCCAGTAGACCACTAGCTAGCGGGCTTTCCCCTAGCACAGATACGCAGTATTTT	CASRPLASGLSPSTDTQYF
-	TRBV28	-	TRBJ2-1	TGTGCCAGCAGTTCGGCGGGTTCTAACTATAATGAGCAGTTCTTC	CASSSAGSNYNEQFF
-	TRBV18	-	TRBJ1-5	TGTGCCAGCTCACCTGACAGCTATCAGCCCCAGCATTTT	CASSPDSYQPQHF
once	TRBV28	TRBD2	TRBJ2-7	TGTGCCAGCAGTCTACCCGGGACTAGCGCCTACGAGCAGTACTTC	CASSLPGTSAYEQYF
-	TRBV7-7	TRBD2	TRBJ2-5	TGTGCCAGCAGCCCCGGGACTAGCGGGACAGAGACCCAGTACTTC	CASSPGTSGTETQYF
-	TRBV5-1	TRBD1	TRBJ2-5	TGCGCCAGCAGCTTGAACAGGGGTGGGGAAGAGACCCAGTACTTC	CASSLNRGGEETQYF
-	TRBV5-1	TRBD2	TRBJ2-3	TGCGCCAGCAGCAGCCGGACTAGCGGCCCAGATACGCAGTATTTT	CASSSRTSGPDTQYF
-	TRBV7-2	-	TRBJ1-2	TGTGCCAGCAGCTCCACCCGGGGTGCGGCCGGCTACACCTTC	CASSSTRGAAGYTF
-	TRBV6-6	-	TRBJ2-3	TGTGCCAGCAGTTACTCCCCGCGTCCTAGCACAGATACGCAGTATTTT	CASSYSPRPSTDTQYF
-	TRBV28	TRBD1	TRBJ2-1	TGTGCCAGCTCTCCGGGACAGGAGGCTGAGCAGTTCTTC	CASSPGQEAEQFF
-	TRBV7-2	TRBD2	TRBJ2-7	TGTGCCAGCAGCTTAAGGGGCGGGAGGCCGCTCTACGAGCAGTACTTC	CASSLRGGRPLYEQYF
-	TRBV20-1	-	TRBJ1-1	TGCAGTGCAATATCGCGGACTGAAGCTTTCTTT	CSAISRTEAFF
-	TRBV19	-	TRBJ2-2	TGTGCCAGTAGCAGCCAATGGCCCGGGGAGCTGTTTTTT	CASSSQWPGELFF
once	TRBV6-5	TRBD1	TRBJ1-2	TGTGCCAGCAGTTACTCCGACAGGGGGTCTGGCTACACCTTC	CASSYSDRGSGYTF
few	TRBV29-1	-	TRBJ1-1	TGCAGCGTTGAAGATATGGGGGCCGGCACTGAAGCTTTCTTT	CSVEDMGAGTEAFF